The 25 T cell receptor beta chains in this list originate from one sample, sequenced in a study of CD8 T cells in Susac syndrome. RNA was extracted with the RNeasy kit, and a quantity of roughly 0.45 to 1 ug was reverse transcribed using random hexamers. TCRdb processed the immunoSEQ multiplex PCR reads anew with MiXCR; each CDR3 protein has one entry. The sample shows around 200,000 distinct CDR3 sequences, 90% to 95% of them seen only once. The sample was CD4+ T cells from PBMCs. Receptors originate from a human donor in good health.

The V and J genes are TRBV9 and TRBJ2-2; D gene uncertain. Trimming shortened V by 4 bases and J by 7 bases, and 14 bases separated the two germline ends. Germline V gene data show CDR1 as SGDLS and CDR2 as YYNGEE. The CDR3 runs 14 residues. CDR3 in DNA: TGTGCCAGCAGCCCGCGCCCTGAAGGCGGGGAGCTGTTTTTT. It yields the protein CASSPRPEGGELFF.

On this clonotype itself: Its ends do not fully match the called genes, so a read error is possible. This chain joins TRBV29-1 and TRBJ2-1, with TRBD2 matching 12 bases. This CDR3 has 15 amino acids. Looked up from germline, CDR1 is SQVTM and CDR2 is ANQGSEA. This CDR3 is CSVEGTSGSLDEQFF. The CDR3 coding sequence is TGCAGCGTCGAAGGGACTAGCGGGTCCCTCGATGAGCAGTTCTTC.

The V call is TRBV12-3 or TRBV12-4, the J call TRBJ2-7; possibly TRBD2 for D (6 bases). Trimming left V 8 bases short and J 5 bases short, with 16 bases between. This CDR3 spans 13 amino acids. DNA of the CDR3: TGTGCCAGCGGGGGACTCCGCGGGGACGAGCAGTACTTC. Its protein product is CASGGLRGDEQYF.

This clonotype was counted once. The rearrangement uses TRBV12-3 or TRBV12-4 and TRBJ2-7; maybe TRBD2 (5 bases). Trimming shortened V by 1 base and J by 3 bases, and 16 bases separated the two germline ends. The CDR3 has 16 amino acids. The CDR3 DNA sequence: TGTGCCAGCAGTTTAGGCTCGGGAAGGGCCATCTACGAGCAGTACTTC. This sequence encodes CASSLGSGRAIYEQYF.

A single count supports this clonotype. The chain uses TRBV7-9 and TRBJ2-1, with 8 nucleotides matching TRBD1. The CDR3 runs to 17 residues. The germline CDR1 and CDR2 sequences are SEHNR and FQNEAQ (reference sequence). Trimming removed 8 bases from V and 4 bases from J; junction bases left unmatched: 16. The CDR3 is CASASTKDRDRYNEQFF. DNA of the CDR3: TGTGCCAGCGCCTCCACTAAGGACAGGGACAGATACAATGAGCAGTTCTTC.

The V gene is TRBV20-1, the J gene TRBJ1-5; D unclear. There are 13 residues in the CDR3. Germline values: CDR1 DFQATT, CDR2 SNEGSKA (reference sequence). Trimming removed 6 bases at V and 7 bases at J, with 16 bases between. This CDR3 reads CSAEASAVQPQHF. Here the CDR3 DNA reads TGCAGTGCCGAGGCGTCCGCAGTCCAGCCCCAGCATTTT.

The rearrangement uses TRBV29-1 and TRBJ2-7; D unclear. The CDR3 runs to 12 residues. Per germline, CDR1 SQVTM and CDR2 ANQGSEA. The ends were cut back, 4 bases at V and 2 bases at J, with 9 bases in the middle. The CDR3, as DNA: TGCAGCGTTGTCTCGGATACCTACGAGCAGTACGTC. Residues: CSVVSDTYEQYV.

The genes are TRBV6-5 and TRBJ2-3, with 7 nucleotides matching TRBD2. Germline CDR1 and CDR2: MNHEY and SVGAGI. V lost 8 bases to trimming and J lost 4 bases; unmatched junction nucleotides: 12. This CDR3 comprises 15 residues. This chain's CDR3 is CASHSYGRQSDTQYF. The CDR3 DNA is TGTGCCAGCCATTCCTACGGGAGGCAGTCAGATACGCAGTATTTT.

The rearrangement uses TRBV29-1 and TRBJ2-3; 10 bases agree with TRBD2. CDR1 is SQVTM and CDR2 is ANQGSEA in the germline V gene. Trimming took 6 bases from V and 12 from J; bases not matched to a gene: 21. The CDR3 is 16 amino acids. The CDR3 is CSVGPWDGDSGGYQYF. In DNA form, the CDR3 reads TGCAGCGTCGGCCCCTGGGACGGCGATAGCGGGGGGTATCAGTATTTT.

This clonotype showed up just once. The CDR3 sequence: CASRTLGYEQYF. CDR3 bases: TGTGCCAGCAGGACCCTTGGCTACGAGCAGTACTTC. The gene calls are TRBV6-5 and TRBJ2-7; D gene ambiguous. The CDR3 is 12 amino acids. Germline lookup yields CDR1 MNHEY and CDR2 SVGAGI. Trimming shortened V by 6 bases and J by 3 bases, and 9 bases separated the two germline ends.

The chain couples TRBV6-2 or TRBV6-3 to TRBJ1-1; perhaps TRBD1 as D (6 bases). Looked up from germline, CDR1 is MNHEY and CDR2 is SVGEGT. Trimming took 2 bases from V and 5 from J, leaving 9 bases between them. The CDR3 has 13 amino acids. In DNA form, the CDR3 reads TGTGCCAGCAGTTACGGGACATCAACTGAAGCTTTCTTT. It yields the protein CASSYGTSTEAFF.

J is TRBJ2-5 and V is TRBV11-2; 13 nucleotides line up with TRBD2. Germline trimming cut 1 base from V and 1 base from J; bases unmatched to any gene: 12. There are 20 residues in the CDR3. Germline loops: CDR1 SGHAT, CDR2 FQNNGV. The CDR3 nucleotides are TGTGCCAGCAGCTTAGGTCGACTAGCGGGGGGTGTGGCCCGCCAAGAGACCCAGTACTTC. It codes for CASSLGRLAGGVARQETQYF.

J is TRBJ2-1 and V is TRBV7-9; 11 positions match TRBD2. This CDR3 region has 14 residues. Germline trimming cut 6 bases from V and 5 bases from J; bases unmatched to any gene: 3. Germline V gene data show CDR1 as SEHNR and CDR2 as FQNEAQ (reference sequence). The CDR3 sequence: CASSRSGGDNEQFF. CDR3 sequence (DNA): TGTGCCAGCAGTCGTAGCGGGGGGGACAATGAGCAGTTCTTC.

J is TRBJ1-2 and V is TRBV29-1; possibly TRBD1 for D (5 bases). Trimming removed 4 bases from V and 0 bases from J, with 12 bases in between. Per germline, CDR1 SQVTM and CDR2 ANQGSEA. The CDR3 runs 14 residues. CDR3 sequence reads: CSVAQTVPNYGYTF. CDR3 coding DNA: TGCAGCGTTGCTCAGACAGTCCCTAACTATGGCTACACCTTC.

The chain has TRBV20-1 and TRBJ2-7; 11 bases line up with TRBD2. The junction had 17 bases not matched to a gene; V was cut back by 3 bases and J by 1 base. This CDR3 comprises 19 residues. Germline V gives CDR1 DFQATT, CDR2 SNEGSKA (reference sequence). The CDR3 protein is CSASAPPGLAATTSYEQYF. The CDR3 DNA follows: TGCAGTGCTAGCGCCCCCCCGGGACTAGCGGCGACAACATCCTACGAGCAGTACTTC.

This rearrangement joins TRBV4-3 to TRBJ2-2; 7 positions match TRBD2. V shed 0 bases and J 2 bases; nucleotides not matched to a gene: 3. CDR3 length equals 16 residues. Germline values: CDR1 LGHNA, CDR2 YSLEER. Here the CDR3 DNA reads TGCGCCAGCAGCCAAGAGCAAGCGGGAAACACCGGGGAGCTGTTTTTT. Translation: CASSQEQAGNTGELFF.

The gene calls are TRBV20-1 and TRBJ1-1; possibly TRBD1 for D (5 bases). The CDR3 covers 13 residues. Germline V gene data show CDR1 as DFQATT and CDR2 as SNEGSKA (reference sequence). Trimming removed 6 bases from V and 4 bases from J, with 15 bases in between. The CDR3 DNA reads TGCAGTGCGAGGACCTCGAGGGGCACTGAAGCTTTCTTT. This encodes CSARTSRGTEAFF.

The V gene is TRBV7-2, the J gene TRBJ2-3; 13 bases fit TRBD2. V shed 4 bases, J shed 4 bases, and the junction held 11 bases outside the gene matches. CDR1 and CDR2 (germline): SGHTA, FQGNSA. The CDR3 runs to 18 residues. The CDR3 DNA sequence: TGTGCCAGCAGCTCTCGACTAGCGGGGGGCTCGGGGTCAGATACGCAGTATTTT. Protein product: CASSSRLAGGSGSDTQYF. The full variable domain, completed using reference TRBV7-2 and TRBJ2-3, is GAGVSQSPSNKVTEKGKDVELRCDPISGHTALYWYRQSLGQGLEFLIYFQGNSAPDKSGLPSDRFSAERTGGSVSTLTIQRTQQEDSAVYLCASSSRLAGGSGSDTQYFGPGTRLTVL.

The chain is built from TRBV3-1 and TRBJ2-3; no firm D call. V gave up 2 bases and J gave up 0 bases, with 6 bases separating them. The CDR3 is 14 amino acids. CDR1 is LGHDT and CDR2 is YNNKEL in the germline V gene (reference sequence). The CDR3 reads CASSQTPSTDTQYF. In DNA, the CDR3 is TGTGCCAGCAGCCAAACTCCTAGCACAGATACGCAGTATTTT.

J is TRBJ2-3 and V is TRBV15; 10 bases line up with TRBD2. Germline V gene sequence: CDR1 LNHNV, CDR2 YYDKDF (reference sequence). V shed 6 bases, J shed 2 bases, and the junction held 2 bases outside the gene matches. This CDR3 is 14 amino acids long. In DNA, the CDR3 is TGTGCCACCAGAAGCGGGAGGGCCACAGATACGCAGTATTTT. This encodes CATRSGRATDTQYF.

This clonotype was detected only once. This chain uses TRBV4-1 with TRBJ2-5; 9 nucleotides match TRBD1. J gave up 2 bases and V 4 bases, and 5 bases lay outside the gene matches. Germline CDR1 MGHRA, CDR2 YSYEKL. There are 15 residues in the CDR3. Written as DNA, the CDR3 is TGCGCCAGCAGCCGAGGGGACAGGGATCAAGAGACCCAGTACTTC. Translated: CASSRGDRDQETQYF.

The gene calls are TRBV5-1 and TRBJ2-5; 7 positions agree with TRBD2. The CDR3 runs 16 residues. Trimming removed 1 base from V and 2 bases from J; junction bases left unmatched: 8. The V gene's germline CDR1 is SGHRS and CDR2 YFSETQ. CDR3 residues: CASSLTTLAEQETQYF. In DNA form, the CDR3 reads TGCGCCAGCAGCTTGACCACCCTAGCGGAGCAAGAGACCCAGTACTTC.

Written as DNA, the CDR3 is TGTGCCAGCAGCCAAGAGGGTAGCGGGGCTCCGGAGACCCAGTACTTC. Protein sequence: CASSQEGSGAPETQYF. The genes are TRBV3-1 and TRBJ2-5, with 8 positions matching TRBD2. Germline V gene data show CDR1 as LGHDT and CDR2 as YNNKEL (reference sequence). CDR3 length: 16 amino acids. V trimming: 0 bases; J trimming: 5 bases; junction bases outside the gene matches: 8.

The chain joins TRBV20-1 to TRBJ1-1; TRBD1 agrees at 12 bases. CDR1 is DFQATT and CDR2 is SNEGSKA in the germline V gene (reference sequence). V dropped 4 bases and J dropped 4; count of bases not matched to a gene: 7. The CDR3 contains 15 residues. The CDR3 loop is CSATTGTGGTTEAFF. The CDR3 DNA reads TGCAGTGCTACCACCGGGACAGGGGGCACCACTGAAGCTTTCTTT.

The chain combines TRBV20-1 with TRBJ2-5, with 9 bases fitting TRBD2. The CDR3 has 18 amino acids. In germline, CDR1 is DFQATT, CDR2 SNEGSKA (reference sequence). V shed 2 bases and J 1 base; nucleotides not matched to a gene: 14. CDR3 sequence (DNA): TGCAGTGCTAGACGTTGGGGGACTAGCTTTCTCGCCCAAGAGACCCAGTACTTC. This sequence encodes CSARRWGTSFLAQETQYF.